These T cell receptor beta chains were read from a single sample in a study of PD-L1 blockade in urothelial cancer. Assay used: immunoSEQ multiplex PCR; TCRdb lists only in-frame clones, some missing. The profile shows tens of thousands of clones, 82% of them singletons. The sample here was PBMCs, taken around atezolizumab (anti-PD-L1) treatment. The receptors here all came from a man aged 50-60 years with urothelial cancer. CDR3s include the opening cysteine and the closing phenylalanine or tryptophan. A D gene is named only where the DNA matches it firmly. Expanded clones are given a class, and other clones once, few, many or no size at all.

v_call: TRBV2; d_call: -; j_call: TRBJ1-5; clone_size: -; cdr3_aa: CASSELQNSNQPQHF; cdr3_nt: TGTGCCAGCAGTGAATTACAGAATAGCAATCAGCCCCAGCATTTT
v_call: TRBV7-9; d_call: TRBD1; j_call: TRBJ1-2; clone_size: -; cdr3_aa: CASSLDRRGYTF; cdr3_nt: TGTGCCAGCAGCTTGGACAGGAGGGGCTACACCTTC
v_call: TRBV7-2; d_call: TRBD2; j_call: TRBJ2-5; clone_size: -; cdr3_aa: CASRRSGGARETQYF; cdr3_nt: TGTGCCAGCCGGCGGAGCGGGGGGGCGCGGGAGACCCAGTACTTC
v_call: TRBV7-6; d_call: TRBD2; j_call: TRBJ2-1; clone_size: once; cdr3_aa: CASSLVVGEGPNEQFF; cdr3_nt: TGTGCCAGCAGCTTAGTCGTGGGGGAGGGCCCCAATGAGCAGTTCTTC
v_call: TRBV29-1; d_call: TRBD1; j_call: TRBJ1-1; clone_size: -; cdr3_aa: CSVEVDRENTEAFF; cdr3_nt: TGCAGCGTTGAAGTGGACAGGGAGAACACTGAAGCTTTCTTT
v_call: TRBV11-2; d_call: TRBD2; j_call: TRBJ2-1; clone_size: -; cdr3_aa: CASSLGLAGYNEQFF; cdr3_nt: TGTGCCAGCAGCTTGGGACTAGCGGGGTACAATGAGCAGTTCTTC
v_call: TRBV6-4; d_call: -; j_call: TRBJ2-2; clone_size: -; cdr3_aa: CASSAFGGQYTGELFF; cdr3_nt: TGTGCCAGCAGTGCTTTCGGGGGGCAATACACCGGGGAGCTGTTTTTT
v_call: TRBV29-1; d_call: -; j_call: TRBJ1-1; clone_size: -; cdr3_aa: CSGSLGTAMNTEAFF; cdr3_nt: TGCAGCGGGTCTCTGGGCACGGCGATGAACACTGAAGCTTTCTTT
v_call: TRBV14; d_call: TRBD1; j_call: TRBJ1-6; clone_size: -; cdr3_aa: CASTQTGSSPLHF; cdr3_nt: TGTGCCAGCACACAGACAGGGAGTTCACCCCTCCACTTT
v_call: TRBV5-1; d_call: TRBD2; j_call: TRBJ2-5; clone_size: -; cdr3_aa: CASSLGLTGGLGETQYF; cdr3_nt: TGCGCCAGCAGCTTGGGCTTGACGGGGGGGCTGGGAGAGACCCAGTACTTC
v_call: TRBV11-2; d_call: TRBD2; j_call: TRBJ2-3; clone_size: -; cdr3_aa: CASSRLAGGVGTDTQYF; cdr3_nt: TGTGCCAGCAGCAGACTAGCGGGGGGGGTGGGCACAGATACGCAGTATTTT
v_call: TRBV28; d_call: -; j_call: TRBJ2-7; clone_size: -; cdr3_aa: CASSYVEQYF; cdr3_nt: TGTGCCAGCAGCTACGTCGAGCAGTACTTC
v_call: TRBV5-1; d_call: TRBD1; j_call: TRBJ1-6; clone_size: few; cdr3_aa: CASSRTGGADSPLHF; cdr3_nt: TGCGCCAGCAGTCGTACAGGGGGCGCTGACTCACCCCTCCACTTT
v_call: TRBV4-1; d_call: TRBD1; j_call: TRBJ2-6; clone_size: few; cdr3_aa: CASSPEGTGTSGANVLTF; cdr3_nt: TGCGCCAGCAGCCCTGAAGGGACAGGGACTTCTGGGGCCAACGTCCTGACTTTC
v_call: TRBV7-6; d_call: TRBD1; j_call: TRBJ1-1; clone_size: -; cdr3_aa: CASRGQGDGTEAFF; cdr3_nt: TGTGCCAGCAGGGGACAGGGTGACGGCACTGAAGCTTTCTTT
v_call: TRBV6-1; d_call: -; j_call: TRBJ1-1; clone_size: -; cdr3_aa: CASSEKGASGTEAFF; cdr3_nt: TGTGCCAGCAGTGAGAAGGGCGCCTCGGGGACTGAAGCTTTCTTT
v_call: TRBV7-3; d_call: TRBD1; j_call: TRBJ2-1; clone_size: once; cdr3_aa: CASSRTGGEGHEQFF; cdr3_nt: TGTGCCAGCAGCCGAACAGGGGGCGAGGGTCATGAGCAGTTCTTC
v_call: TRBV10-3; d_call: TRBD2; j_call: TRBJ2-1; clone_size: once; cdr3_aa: CAISEAGGGRNEQFF; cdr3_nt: TGTGCCATCAGTGAAGCGGGGGGCGGGAGAAATGAGCAGTTCTTC
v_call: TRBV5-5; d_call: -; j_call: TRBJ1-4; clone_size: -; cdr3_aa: CASSLEPSAEKLFF; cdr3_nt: TGTGCCAGCAGCTTGGAACCTAGTGCCGAAAAACTGTTTTTT
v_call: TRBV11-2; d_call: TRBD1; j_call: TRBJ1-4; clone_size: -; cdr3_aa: CASSLVGTGAEKLFF; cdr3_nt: TGTGCCAGCAGCTTAGTGGGGACAGGGGCTGAAAAACTGTTTTTT
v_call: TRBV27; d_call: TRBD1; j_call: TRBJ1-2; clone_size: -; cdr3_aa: CATKSGTGSFGYTF; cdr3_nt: TGTGCCACCAAATCCGGGACAGGGTCGTTTGGCTACACCTTC
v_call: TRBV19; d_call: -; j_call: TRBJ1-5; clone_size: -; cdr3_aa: CASSIGTDQPQHF; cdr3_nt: TGTGCCAGTAGTATAGGGACAGATCAGCCCCAGCATTTT
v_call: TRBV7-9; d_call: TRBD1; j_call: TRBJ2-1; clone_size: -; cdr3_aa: CASSLGGTGGTNEQFF; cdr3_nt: TGTGCCAGCAGCTTAGGTGGGACAGGGGGTACCAATGAGCAGTTCTTC
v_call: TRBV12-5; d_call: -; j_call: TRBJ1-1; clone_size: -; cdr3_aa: CASGLEPNTEAFF; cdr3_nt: TGTGCTAGTGGTTTGGAGCCGAACACTGAAGCTTTCTTT
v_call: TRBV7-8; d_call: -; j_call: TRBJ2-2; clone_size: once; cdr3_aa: CASRLTGELFF; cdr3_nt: TGTGCCAGCAGACTCACCGGGGAGCTGTTTTTT
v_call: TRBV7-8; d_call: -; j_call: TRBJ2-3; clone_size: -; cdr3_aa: CASSLPGTDTQYF; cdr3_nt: TGTGCCAGCAGCCTCCCCGGTACAGATACGCAGTATTTT
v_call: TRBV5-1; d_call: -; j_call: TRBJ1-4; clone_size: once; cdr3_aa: CASSLAGEKLFF; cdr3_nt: TGCGCCAGCAGCTTGGCCGGGGAAAAATTGTTTTTT
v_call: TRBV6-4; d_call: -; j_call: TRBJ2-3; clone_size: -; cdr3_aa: CASSFQGTDTQYF; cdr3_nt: TGTGCCAGCAGTTTCCAGGGCACAGATACGCAGTATTTT
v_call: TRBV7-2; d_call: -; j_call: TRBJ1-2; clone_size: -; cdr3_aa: CASSLGTTNYGYTF; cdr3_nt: TGTGCCAGCAGCTTAGGGACTACTAACTATGGCTACACCTTC
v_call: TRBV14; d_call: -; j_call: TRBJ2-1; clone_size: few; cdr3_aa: CASSRIAMSSYNEQFF; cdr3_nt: TGTGCCAGCAGCCGAATAGCGATGAGCTCCTACAATGAGCAGTTCTTC
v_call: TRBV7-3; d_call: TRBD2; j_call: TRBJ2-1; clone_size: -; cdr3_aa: CASRTSGRDNEQFF; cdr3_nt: TGTGCCAGCAGGACTAGCGGGAGAGATAATGAGCAGTTCTTC
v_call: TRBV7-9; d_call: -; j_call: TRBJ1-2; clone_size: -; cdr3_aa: CASSINTGPYGYTF; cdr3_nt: TGTGCCAGCAGCATAAATACAGGTCCCTATGGCTACACCTTC
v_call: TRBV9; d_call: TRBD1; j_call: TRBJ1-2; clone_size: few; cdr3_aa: CASSLSWQGGGYTF; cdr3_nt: TGTGCCAGCAGCCTTTCGTGGCAGGGGGGTGGCTACACCTTC
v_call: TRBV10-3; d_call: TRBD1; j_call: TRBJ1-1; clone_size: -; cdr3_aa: CAISDTGVTTEAFF; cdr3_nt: TGTGCCATCAGTGACACAGGGGTTACCACTGAAGCTTTCTTT
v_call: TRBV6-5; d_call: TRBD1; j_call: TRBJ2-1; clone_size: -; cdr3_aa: CASRKDRGQNEQFF; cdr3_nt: TGTGCCAGCAGAAAGGACAGGGGGCAAAATGAGCAGTTCTTC
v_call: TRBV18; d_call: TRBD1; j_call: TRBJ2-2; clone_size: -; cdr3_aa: CASSPRGTGDTGELFF; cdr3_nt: TGTGCCAGCTCACCAAGGGGAACAGGGGATACCGGGGAGCTGTTTTTT
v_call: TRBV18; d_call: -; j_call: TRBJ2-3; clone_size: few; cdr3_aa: CASSRRARGEIDTQYF; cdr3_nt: TGTGCCAGCTCACGAAGGGCGCGGGGCGAGATCGATACGCAGTATTTT
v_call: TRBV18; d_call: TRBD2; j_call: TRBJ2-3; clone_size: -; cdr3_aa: CASSRTRGGAIADTQYF; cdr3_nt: TGTGCCAGCTCCCGGACTCGCGGGGGGGCCATAGCAGATACGCAGTATTTT
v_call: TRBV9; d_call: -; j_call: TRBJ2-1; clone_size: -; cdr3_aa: CASSEPAGYEQFF; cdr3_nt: TGTGCCAGCAGCGAACCTGCAGGGTATGAGCAGTTCTTC
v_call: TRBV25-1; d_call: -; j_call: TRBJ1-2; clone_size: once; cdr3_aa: CASSEVGYGYTF; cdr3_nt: TGTGCCAGCAGTGAAGTCGGCTATGGCTACACCTTC
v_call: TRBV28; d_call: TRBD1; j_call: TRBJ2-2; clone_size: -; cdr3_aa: CATTRGLANTGELFF; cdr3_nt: TGTGCCACTACGAGGGGGCTCGCGAACACCGGGGAGCTGTTTTTT
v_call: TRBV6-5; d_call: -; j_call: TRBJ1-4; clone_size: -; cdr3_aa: CASRAGAEPEKLFF; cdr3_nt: TGTGCCAGCAGAGCAGGGGCCGAACCTGAAAAACTGTTTTTT
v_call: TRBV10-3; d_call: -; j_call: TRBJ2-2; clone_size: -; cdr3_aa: CATTRAEGGTGELFF; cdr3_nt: TGTGCCACCACCCGCGCGGAAGGGGGAACCGGGGAGCTGTTTTTT
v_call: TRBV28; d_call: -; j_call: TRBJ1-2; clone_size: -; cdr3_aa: CASSAGQTWNYGYTF; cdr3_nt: TGTGCCAGCAGTGCCGGACAAACTTGGAACTATGGCTACACCTTC
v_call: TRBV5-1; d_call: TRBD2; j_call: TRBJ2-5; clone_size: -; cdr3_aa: CASSEGASGMGETQYF; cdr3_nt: TGCGCCAGCAGTGAAGGAGCTAGCGGGATGGGAGAGACCCAGTACTTC
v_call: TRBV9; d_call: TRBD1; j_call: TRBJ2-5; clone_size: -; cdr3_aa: CASSDGQVLQETQYF; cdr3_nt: TGTGCCAGCAGTGATGGACAGGTACTACAAGAGACCCAGTACTTC